This TCR beta chain was captured by sequencing in a study of CD8 T cells in Susac syndrome. Roughly 0.45 to 1 ug RNA was reverse transcribed with random hexamers. A single record per CDR3 protein comes from TCRdb applying MiXCR to the immunoSEQ multiplex PCR reads. The sample lists around 130,000 distinct CDR3 sequences; around 94% were seen once. The CDR3 is 15 residues long. J lost 5 bases, V lost 3 bases, and 7 bases had no gene match. Germline-derived CDR1 and CDR2 are SGHDN and FVKESK. J is TRBJ2-1 and V is TRBV14; 7 nucleotides align to TRBD2. The sequence derives from a human donor in good health. Sequencing was carried out using CD4+ T cells from PBMCs. CDR3 in amino acids: CASSHPSGLNNEQFF. CDR3 nucleotide sequence: TGTGCCAGCAGCCATCCTAGCGGTTTGAACAATGAGCAGTTCTTC.